This TCR beta chain originates from a study of Tregs in tolerant kidney transplant recipients. Using immunoSEQ multiplex PCR, the repertoire was profiled, and TCRdb retains in-frame clones only, with some absent. The sample contains about 240,000 clones, around 82% of which appear only once. The germline V and J ends were trimmed by 3 bases and 7 bases, with 13 bases remaining between them. Germline CDR1 reads SGHAT; CDR2 reads FQNNGV. This CDR3 comprises 14 residues. The sample was CD4+ T cells from blood. The chain uses TRBV11-2 and TRBJ1-5; D call uncertain. This TCR was sampled from a human donor in good health. The CDR3 loop is CASSLSGRNQPQHF. CDR3 coding DNA: TGTGCCAGCAGCTTGTCGGGGAGAAACCAGCCCCAGCATTTT.